This T cell receptor (beta chain) was captured in a study of blood T cell repertoires in COVID-19. The assay was immunoSEQ multiplex PCR, and TCRdb's table has in-frame clones only and misses some. The sample has about 290,000 clones; approximately 88% are singletons. The V end was cut by 0 bases, the J end by 7 bases, with 15 bases between. The CDR3 is made up of 15 amino acids. Germline V lookup: CDR1 SGHDN, CDR2 FVKESK. The chain combines TRBV14 with TRBJ1-2; D is unresolved. The TCR originated in a woman aged 40 to 50 who had recovered from COVID-19. Sequences were obtained from PBMCs or T cells enriched from blood (not recorded which). As DNA, the CDR3 is TGTGCCAGCAGCCAAGAAGGCAGTCACAGCCTTGGCTACACCTTC. Its protein product is CASSQEGSHSLGYTF.